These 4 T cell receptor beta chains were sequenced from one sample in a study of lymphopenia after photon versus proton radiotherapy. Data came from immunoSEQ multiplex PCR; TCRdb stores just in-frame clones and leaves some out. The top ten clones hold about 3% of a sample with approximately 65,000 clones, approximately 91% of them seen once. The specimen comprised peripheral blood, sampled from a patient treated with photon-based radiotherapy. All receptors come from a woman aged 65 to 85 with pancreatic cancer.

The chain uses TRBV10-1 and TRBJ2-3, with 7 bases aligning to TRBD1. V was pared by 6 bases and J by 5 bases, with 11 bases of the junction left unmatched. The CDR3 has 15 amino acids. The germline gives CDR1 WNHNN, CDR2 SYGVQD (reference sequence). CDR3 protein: CASRSKQGQGDTQYF. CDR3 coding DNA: TGCGCCAGCAGGAGCAAACAGGGGCAGGGAGATACGCAGTATTTT.

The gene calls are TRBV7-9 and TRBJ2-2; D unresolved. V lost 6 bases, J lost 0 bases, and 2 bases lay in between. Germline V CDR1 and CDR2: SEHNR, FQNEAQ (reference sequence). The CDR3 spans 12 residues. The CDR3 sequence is CASRTNTGELFF. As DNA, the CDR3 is TGTGCCAGCAGAACGAACACCGGGGAGCTGTTTTTT.

The CDR3 sequence: CSVGLGQGLGGELFF. For the CDR3, the DNA is TGCAGCGTTGGGTTGGGACAGGGCTTGGGCGGGGAGCTGTTTTTT. The V gene is TRBV29-1, the J gene TRBJ2-2; the match to TRBD1 covers 9 bases. The germline CDR1 and CDR2 sequences are SQVTM and ANQGSEA. V shed 4 bases and J 7 bases; nucleotides not matched to a gene: 10. This CDR3 contains 15 residues.

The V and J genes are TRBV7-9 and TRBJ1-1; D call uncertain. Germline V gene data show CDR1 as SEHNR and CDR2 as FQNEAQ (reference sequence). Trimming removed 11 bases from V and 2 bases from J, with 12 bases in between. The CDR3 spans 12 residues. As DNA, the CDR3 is TGTGCCGGTCGGAGAGGTAACACTGAAGCTTTCTTT. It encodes CAGRRGNTEAFF.